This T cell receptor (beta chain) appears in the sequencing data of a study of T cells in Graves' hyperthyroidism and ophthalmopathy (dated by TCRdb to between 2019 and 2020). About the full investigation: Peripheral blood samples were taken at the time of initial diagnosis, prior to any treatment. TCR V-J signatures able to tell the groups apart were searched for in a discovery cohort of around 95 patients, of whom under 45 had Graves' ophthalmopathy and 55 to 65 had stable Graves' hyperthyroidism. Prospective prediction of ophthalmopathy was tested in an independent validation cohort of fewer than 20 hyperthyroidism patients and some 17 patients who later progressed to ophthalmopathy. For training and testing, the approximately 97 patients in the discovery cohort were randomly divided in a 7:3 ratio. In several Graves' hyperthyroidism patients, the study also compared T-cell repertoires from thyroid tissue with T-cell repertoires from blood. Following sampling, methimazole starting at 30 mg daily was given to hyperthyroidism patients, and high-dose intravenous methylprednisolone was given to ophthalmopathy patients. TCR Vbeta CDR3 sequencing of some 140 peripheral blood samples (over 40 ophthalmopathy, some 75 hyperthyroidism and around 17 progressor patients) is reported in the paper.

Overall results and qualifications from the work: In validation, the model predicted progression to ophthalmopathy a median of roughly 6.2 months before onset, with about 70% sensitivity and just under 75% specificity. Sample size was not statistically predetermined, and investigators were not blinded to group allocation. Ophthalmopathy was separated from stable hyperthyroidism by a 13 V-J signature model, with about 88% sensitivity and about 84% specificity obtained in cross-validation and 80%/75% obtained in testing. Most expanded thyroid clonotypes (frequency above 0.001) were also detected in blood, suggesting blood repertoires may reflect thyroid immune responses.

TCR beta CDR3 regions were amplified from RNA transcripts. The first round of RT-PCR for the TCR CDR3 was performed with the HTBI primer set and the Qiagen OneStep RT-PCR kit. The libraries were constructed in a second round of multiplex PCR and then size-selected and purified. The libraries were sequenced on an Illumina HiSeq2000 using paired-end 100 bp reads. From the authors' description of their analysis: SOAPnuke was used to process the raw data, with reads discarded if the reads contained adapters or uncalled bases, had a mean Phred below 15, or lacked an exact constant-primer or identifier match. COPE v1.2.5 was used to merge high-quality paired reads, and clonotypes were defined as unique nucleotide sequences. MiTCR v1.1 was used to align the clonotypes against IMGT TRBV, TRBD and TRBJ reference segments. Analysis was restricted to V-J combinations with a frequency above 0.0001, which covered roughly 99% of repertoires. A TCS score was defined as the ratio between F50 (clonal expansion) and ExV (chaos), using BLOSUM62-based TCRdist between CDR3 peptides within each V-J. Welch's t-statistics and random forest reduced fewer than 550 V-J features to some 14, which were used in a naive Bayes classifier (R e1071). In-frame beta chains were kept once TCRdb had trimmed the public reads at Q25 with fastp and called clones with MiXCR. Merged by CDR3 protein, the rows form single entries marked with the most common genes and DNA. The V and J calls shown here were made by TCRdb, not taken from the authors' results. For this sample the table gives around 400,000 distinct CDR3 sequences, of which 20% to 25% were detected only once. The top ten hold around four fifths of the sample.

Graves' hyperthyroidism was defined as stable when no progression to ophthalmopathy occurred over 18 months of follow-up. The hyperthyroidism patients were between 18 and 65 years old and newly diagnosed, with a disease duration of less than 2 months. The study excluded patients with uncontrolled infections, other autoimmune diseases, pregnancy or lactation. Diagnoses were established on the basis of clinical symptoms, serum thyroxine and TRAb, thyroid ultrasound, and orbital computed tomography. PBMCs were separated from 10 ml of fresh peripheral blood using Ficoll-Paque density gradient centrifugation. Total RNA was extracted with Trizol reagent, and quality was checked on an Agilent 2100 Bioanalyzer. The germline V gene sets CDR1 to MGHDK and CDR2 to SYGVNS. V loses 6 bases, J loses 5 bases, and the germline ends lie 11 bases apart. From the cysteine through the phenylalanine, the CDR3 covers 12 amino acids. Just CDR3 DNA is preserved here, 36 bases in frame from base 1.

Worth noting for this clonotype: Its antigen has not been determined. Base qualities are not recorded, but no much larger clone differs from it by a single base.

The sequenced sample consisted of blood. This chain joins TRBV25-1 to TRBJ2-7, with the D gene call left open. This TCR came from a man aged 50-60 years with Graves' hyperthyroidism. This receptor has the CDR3 CASSVVSHEQYF. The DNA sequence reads TGTGCCAGCAGCGTGGTAAGCCACGAGCAGTACTTC.